This T cell receptor beta chain came from a study of blood T cell repertoires in COVID-19 (dated by TCRdb to the early 2020s). For the study in its entirety: Samples covering the acute and convalescent phases of COVID-19 were provided by collaborators in the United States, Italy and Spain. The samples were drawn from the first 160 participants of the ongoing ImmuneRACE study and from over 950 subjects provided by 6 global collaborators. HLA class I and class II types, where available, came from metadata supplied by the sample provider rather than from assay-based typing. Nearly every sample came with metadata listing a de-identified subject ID, COVID-19 status, age in years and sex. The material from the prospective study consisted of cDNA or gDNA derived from T cells, B-cell-depleted T cells, or PBMCs. Subjects who had been exposed to COVID-19, were actively infected with it, or had recovered from it provided the deeply sampled blood TCRbeta repertoires that made up the dataset. The repertoires were released in a freely available public database intended as a resource for research on the immune response to SARS-CoV-2.

Collaborating institutions collected whole blood in K2EDTA tubes following their own protocols. Collaborator samples were shipped for TCRbeta analysis as frozen whole blood, isolated PBMCs, or DNA extracted from either sample type. TCRbeta CDR3 regions were amplified from genomic DNA by means of the immunoSEQ Assay, a bias-controlled multiplex PCR. The study's own analysis went as follows. Within the assay, amplification of reference gene primers was used to estimate how many nucleated cells each sample contained. Sequence reads were collapsed and filtered to measure the absolute abundance of every unique TCRbeta CDR3 rearrangement. Productive Simpson clonality was computed per sample as the square root of Simpson's diversity index over productive rearrangements. As stored in TCRdb, this immuneACCESS dataset retains in-frame rearrangements with V and J assigned. A fraction of the clones does not appear; measured against another copy, unresolved V genes explain less than half of the discrepancy, and the remainder lacks a known reason. D and trimming come from the DNA, and the V and J calls and clone size come from that table. This sample has 200,000 or so clones in its table, and around 86% of those were observed once. The top ten clones comprise around 5.7% of the sample.

Findings and caveats that apply to the study as a whole: The quantity of clinical and demographic metadata differed by source and by participant and was supplied without curation.

A note on this clone: It has no known antigen specificity. No much larger clonotype is one base removed from it; base qualities were not supplied.

The source is a man aged 80 or over with acute or convalescent COVID-19. The source material was peripheral blood.

The CDR3 protein is CASSSKTGTGTYEQYV. The nucleotides are TGTGCCAGCAGCTCTAAAACCGGGACAGGGACCTACGAGCAGTACGTC. The chain is made from TRBV21-1 and TRBJ2-7; the listed D gene, TRBD1, was not tested against the DNA. TRBV21-1 is reported as a pseudogene. The CDR3, cysteine through valine, is 16 amino acids long. The CDR3 DNA has 48 bases and is translated from base 1.